A selection of T cell receptor beta chains follows, all from one sample in a study of early T cells in non-severe SARS-CoV-2 infection. TCRdb recomputed calls from the 5' RACE reads with MiXCR, one row per CDR3 protein. The profile shows about 64,000 distinct CDR3 sequences, roughly 18% of them singletons. Specimen: whole blood, collected at baseline. The source is an adult who was a healthcare worker with PCR-confirmed SARS-CoV-2 infection or an uninfected control (not recorded which). The CDR3 runs from the conserved cysteine through the conserved F or W. The D gene is left open where the match is weak. Clone size is stated in some rows and not others, as once, few, many or a class when expanded.

NA	few	TRBJ2-6	TRBV6-4	TGTGCCAGCAGTGACTCAGGGGGCTCTGGGGCCAACGTCCTGACTTTC	CASSDSGGSGANVLTF
TRBD1	few	TRBJ1-4	TRBV20-1	TGCAGTGCTAGACCGGGACAGGTGTTTGGAGAAAAACTGTTTTTT	CSARPGQVFGEKLFF
TRBD2	few	TRBJ2-7	TRBV2	TGTGCCAGCAAAGATAATGCGGGAGGGGCCTACGAGCAGTACTTC	CASKDNAGGAYEQYF
NA	many	TRBJ1-1	TRBV28	TGTGCCAGCAGCCCCCCGGGGGGACTTGAAGCTTTCTTT	CASSPPGGLEAFF
TRBD2	NA	TRBJ2-1	TRBV6-2/TRBV6-3	TGTGCCAGCAGTTACTCGACTCCGGGGGGGCGGAATGAGCAGTTCTTC	CASSYSTPGGRNEQFF
NA	NA	TRBJ2-7	TRBV20-1	TGCAGTGCTGAGACTAGCTACGAGCAGTACTTC	CSAETSYEQYF
NA	few	TRBJ2-7	TRBV28	TGTGCCAGCAGTGTAGGCCACACCACGTCCTACGAGCAGTACTTC	CASSVGHTTSYEQYF
TRBD1	few	TRBJ1-2	TRBV19	TGTGCCAGTACCAAGGGACAGGGGTATGGCTACACCTTC	CASTKGQGYGYTF
NA	NA	TRBJ2-7	TRBV20-1	TGCAGTGCTAGATCGGGACCCTACGAGCAGTACTTC	CSARSGPYEQYF
NA	NA	TRBJ1-1	TRBV6-5	TGTGCCAGCAGTTACTCGCCAGGGGTTACTGAAGCTTTCTTT	CASSYSPGVTEAFF
NA	many	TRBJ1-2	TRBV7-8	TGTGCCAGCAGCCCTAGGGGATCTGGCGGCTACACCTTC	CASSPRGSGGYTF
NA	few	TRBJ2-4	TRBV28	TGTGCCAGCAGCTCCGTGGGGGAAGCCAAAAACATTCAGTACTTC	CASSSVGEAKNIQYF
NA	NA	TRBJ1-3	TRBV7-9	TGTGCCAGCAGCTTAGTAGGACGGAGGCCCGCCGCCATATATTTT	CASSLVGRRPAAIYF
NA	NA	TRBJ2-5	TRBV6-5	TGTGCCAGCAGCCCAGGGGACCTCAAGGAGACCCAGTACTTC	CASSPGDLKETQYF
TRBD1	NA	TRBJ2-1	TRBV20-1	TGCAGTGCTAGTTCGACAGGGGTCCGCTTCCATGAGCAGTTCTTC	CSASSTGVRFHEQFF
NA	NA	TRBJ2-1	TRBV7-6	TGTGCCAGCAGCTTCGGCCGGGGGGCGAGCTCCTACAATGAGCAGTTCTTC	CASSFGRGASSYNEQFF
TRBD1	few	TRBJ2-3	TRBV7-9	TGTGCCAGCAGCAAAGGGACAGGTTTGGCAGATACGCAGTATTTT	CASSKGTGLADTQYF
TRBD1	NA	TRBJ2-5	TRBV2	TGTGCCAGCAGTAGGGACAGCCATCAAGAGACCCAGTACTTC	CASSRDSHQETQYF
NA	NA	TRBJ2-3	TRBV2	TGTGCCAGCGGCAATACGCAGTATTTT	CASGNTQYF
TRBD1	many	TRBJ2-1	TRBV6-6	TGTGCCAGCAGTCGGGACAGTTACAATGAGCAGTTCTTC	CASSRDSYNEQFF
NA	NA	TRBJ2-1	TRBV28	TGTGCCAGCGATTCCTACAATGAGCAGTTCTTC	CASDSYNEQFF
TRBD2	few	TRBJ2-2	TRBV12-3/TRBV12-4	TGTGCCAGCAGTTTAGGCGGGAGGAGCACCGGGGAGCTGTTTTTT	CASSLGGRSTGELFF
NA	few	TRBJ2-3	TRBV6-5	TGTGCCAGCAGCACCCAACTCCTCGGCCCGAAGGAGTTAAGCACAGATACGCAGTATTTT	CASSTQLLGPKELSTDTQYF
NA	many	TRBJ1-1	TRBV6-2/TRBV6-3	TGTGCCAGCAGGGACCTAAGGGGCATGAACACTGAAGCTTTCTTT	CASRDLRGMNTEAFF
NA	NA	TRBJ2-4	TRBV12-3/TRBV12-4	TGTGCCAGCAGGTCCCTTAATGCTCTAGCCAAAAACATTCAGTACTTC	CASRSLNALAKNIQYF
TRBD2	few	TRBJ2-2	TRBV5-4	TGTGCCAGCAGCTCCCGGGAGGGTAACACCGGGGAGCTGTTTTTT	CASSSREGNTGELFF
NA	NA	TRBJ1-6	TRBV7-9	TGTGCCAGCAGCCCAAGGCCAAGGGGTTATTCACCCCTCCACTTT	CASSPRPRGYSPLHF
NA	many	TRBJ2-3	TRBV12-3/TRBV12-4	TGTGCCAGCAGTTTAGGCACAGATACGCAGTATTTT	CASSLGTDTQYF
TRBD1	NA	TRBJ1-6	TRBV10-3	TGTGCCAACAAAAAGACAGGGGACAATTCACCCCTCCACTTT	CANKKTGDNSPLHF
NA	NA	TRBJ2-5	TRBV29-1	TGCAGCGTCCGCCAAGAGACCCAGTACTTC	CSVRQETQYF
TRBD2	NA	TRBJ2-3	TRBV5-1	TGCGCCAGCAGCGCCGGGACTAGCAACACAGATACGCAGTATTTT	CASSAGTSNTDTQYF
NA	many	TRBJ1-2	TRBV27	TGTGCCAGCAGTCAACGGGATTTTAACTATGGCTACACCTTC	CASSQRDFNYGYTF
NA	many	TRBJ2-1	TRBV12-5	TGTGCTAGTGGTACGGACGGATACAATGAGCAGTTCTTC	CASGTDGYNEQFF
NA	few	TRBJ2-3	TRBV5-1	TGCGCCAGCAGGCCGGGAGTGGAAGATACGCAGTATTTT	CASRPGVEDTQYF
NA	many	TRBJ1-5	TRBV6-1	TGTGCCAGCAGCGCCACAGGGAAAAATCAGCCCCAGCATTTT	CASSATGKNQPQHF